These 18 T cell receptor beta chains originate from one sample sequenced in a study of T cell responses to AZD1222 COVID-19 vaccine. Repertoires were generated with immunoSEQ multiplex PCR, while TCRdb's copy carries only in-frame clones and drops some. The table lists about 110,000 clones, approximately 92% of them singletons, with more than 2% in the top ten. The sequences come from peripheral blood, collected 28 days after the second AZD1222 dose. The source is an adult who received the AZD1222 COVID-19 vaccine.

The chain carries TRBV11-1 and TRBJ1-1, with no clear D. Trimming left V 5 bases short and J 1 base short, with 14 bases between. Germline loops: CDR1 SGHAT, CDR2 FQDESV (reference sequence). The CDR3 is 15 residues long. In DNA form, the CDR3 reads TGTGCCAGCAGCCCCCGGGAGGCCCCGAACACTGAAGCTTTCTTT. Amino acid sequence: CASSPREAPNTEAFF.

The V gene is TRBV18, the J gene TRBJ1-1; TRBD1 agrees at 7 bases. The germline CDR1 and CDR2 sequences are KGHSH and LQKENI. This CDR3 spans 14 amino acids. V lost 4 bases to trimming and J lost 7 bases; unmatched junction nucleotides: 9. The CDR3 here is CASSLGQVFDEAFF. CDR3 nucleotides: TGTGCCAGCTCACTAGGACAGGTCTTTGATGAAGCTTTCTTT.

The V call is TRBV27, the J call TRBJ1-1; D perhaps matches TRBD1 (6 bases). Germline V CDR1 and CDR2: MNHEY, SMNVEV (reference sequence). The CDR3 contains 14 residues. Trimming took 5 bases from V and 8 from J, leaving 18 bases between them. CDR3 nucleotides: TGTGCCAGCAGTCTTCTTAGGAGAGGGGGGGAAGCTTTCTTT. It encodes CASSLLRRGGEAFF.

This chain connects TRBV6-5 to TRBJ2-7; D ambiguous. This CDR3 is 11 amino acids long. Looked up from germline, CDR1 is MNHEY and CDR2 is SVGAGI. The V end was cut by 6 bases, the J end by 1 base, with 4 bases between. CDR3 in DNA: TGTGCCAGCAGGAGGTCCTACGAGCAGTACTTC. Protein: CASRRSYEQYF.

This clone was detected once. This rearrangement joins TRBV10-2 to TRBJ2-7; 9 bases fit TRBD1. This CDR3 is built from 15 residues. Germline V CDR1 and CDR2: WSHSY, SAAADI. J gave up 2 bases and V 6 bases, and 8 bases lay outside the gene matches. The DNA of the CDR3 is TGCGCCAGCAGCGAACCGGGACAGGGAACCTACGAGCAGTACTTC. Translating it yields CASSEPGQGTYEQYF.

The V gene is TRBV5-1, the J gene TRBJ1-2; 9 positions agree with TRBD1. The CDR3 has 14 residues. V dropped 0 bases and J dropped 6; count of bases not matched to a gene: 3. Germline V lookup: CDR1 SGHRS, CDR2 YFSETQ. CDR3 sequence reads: CASSLEQGADGYTF. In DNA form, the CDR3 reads TGCGCCAGCAGCTTGGAACAGGGGGCAGATGGCTACACCTTC.

In nucleotides, the CDR3 is TGTGCCAGCAGCTTAGTGGGACAGACAGATGGCTACACCTTC. This gives the protein CASSLVGQTDGYTF. The chain joins TRBV7-2 to TRBJ1-2, with TRBD1 identical over 7 bases. CDR1 SGHTA and CDR2 FQGNSA come from the germline V gene. The CDR3 extends over 14 amino acids. V shed 1 base, J shed 6 bases, and the junction held 5 bases outside the gene matches.

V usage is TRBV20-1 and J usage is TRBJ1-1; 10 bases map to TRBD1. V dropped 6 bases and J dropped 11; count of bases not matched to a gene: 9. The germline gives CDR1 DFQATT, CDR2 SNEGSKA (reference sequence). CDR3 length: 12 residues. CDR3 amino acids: CSASWDRGPAFF. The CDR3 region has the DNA TGCAGTGCCAGTTGGGACAGGGGTCCGGCTTTCTTT.

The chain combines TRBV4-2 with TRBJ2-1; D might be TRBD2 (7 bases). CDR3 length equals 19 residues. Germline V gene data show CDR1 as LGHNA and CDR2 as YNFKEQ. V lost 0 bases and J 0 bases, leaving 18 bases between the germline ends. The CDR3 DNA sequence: TGTGCCAGCAGCCAAGATATTTCCCGGGGGGCCCCCTCCTACAATGAGCAGTTCTTC. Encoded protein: CASSQDISRGAPSYNEQFF.

CDR3 nucleotides: TGTGCCAGCAGTAACAGCGGTTCTGGAAACACCATATATTTT. Translation gives CASSNSGSGNTIYF. The V call is TRBV14, the J call TRBJ1-3; D ambiguous. V gave up 6 bases and J gave up 1 base, with 10 bases separating them. CDR3 length: 14 residues. CDR1 is SGHDN and CDR2 is FVKESK in the germline V gene.

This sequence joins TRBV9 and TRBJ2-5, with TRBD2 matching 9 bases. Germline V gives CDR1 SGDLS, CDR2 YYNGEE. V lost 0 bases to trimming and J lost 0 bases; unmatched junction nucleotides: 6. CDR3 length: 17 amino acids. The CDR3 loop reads CASSVGPAGGYQETQYF. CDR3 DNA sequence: TGTGCCAGCAGCGTAGGACCTGCGGGGGGGTACCAAGAGACCCAGTACTTC.

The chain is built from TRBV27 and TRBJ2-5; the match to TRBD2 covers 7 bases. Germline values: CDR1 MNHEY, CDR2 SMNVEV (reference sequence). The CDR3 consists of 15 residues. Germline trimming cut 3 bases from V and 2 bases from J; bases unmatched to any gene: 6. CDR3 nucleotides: TGTGCCAGCAGTTTGGTCGTGGGACTACAAGAGACCCAGTACTTC. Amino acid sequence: CASSLVVGLQETQYF.

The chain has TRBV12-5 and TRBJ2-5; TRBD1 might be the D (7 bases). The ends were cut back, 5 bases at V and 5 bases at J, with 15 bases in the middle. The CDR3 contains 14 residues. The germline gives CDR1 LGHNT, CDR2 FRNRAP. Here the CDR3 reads CASGRGTAWETQYF. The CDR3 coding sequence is TGTGCTAGTGGTCGGGGGACAGCGTGGGAGACCCAGTACTTC.

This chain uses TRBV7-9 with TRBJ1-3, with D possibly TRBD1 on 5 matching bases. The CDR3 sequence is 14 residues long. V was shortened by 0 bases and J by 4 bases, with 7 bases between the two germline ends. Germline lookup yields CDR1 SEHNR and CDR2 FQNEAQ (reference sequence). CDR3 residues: CASSLAGDGNTIYF. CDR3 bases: TGTGCCAGCAGCTTAGCAGGGGACGGAAACACCATATATTTT.

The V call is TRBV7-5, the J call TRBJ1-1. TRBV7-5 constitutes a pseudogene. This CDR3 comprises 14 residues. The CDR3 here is CVRSLVGCPPEAFF. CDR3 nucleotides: TGTGTCAGAAGCTTAGTAGGGTGTCCCCCTGAAGCTTTCTTT.

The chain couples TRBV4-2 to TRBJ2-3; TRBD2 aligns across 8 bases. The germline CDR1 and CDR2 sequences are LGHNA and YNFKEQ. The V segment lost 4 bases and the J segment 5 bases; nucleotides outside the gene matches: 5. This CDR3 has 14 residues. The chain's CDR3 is CASSRRGGKDTQYF. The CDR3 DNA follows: TGTGCCAGCAGCCGACGGGGGGGGAAAGATACGCAGTATTTT.

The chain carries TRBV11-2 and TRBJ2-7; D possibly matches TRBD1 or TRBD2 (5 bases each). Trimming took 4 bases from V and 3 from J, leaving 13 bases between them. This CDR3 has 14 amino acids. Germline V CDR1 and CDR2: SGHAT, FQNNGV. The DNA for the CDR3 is TGTGCCAGCAGCTACCCGGGACCCAACTACGAGCAGTACTTC. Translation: CASSYPGPNYEQYF. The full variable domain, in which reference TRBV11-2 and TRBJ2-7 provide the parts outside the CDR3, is EAGVAQSPRYKIIEKRQSVAFWCNPISGHATLYWYQQILGQGPKLLIQFQNNGVVDDSQLPKDRFSAERLKGVDSTLKIQPAKLEDSAVYLCASSYPGPNYEQYFGPGTRLTVT.

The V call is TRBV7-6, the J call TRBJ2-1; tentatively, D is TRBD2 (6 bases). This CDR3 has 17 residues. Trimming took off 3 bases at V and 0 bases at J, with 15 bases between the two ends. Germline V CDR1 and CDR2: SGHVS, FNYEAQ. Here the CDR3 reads CASSFSLRGSSYNEQFF. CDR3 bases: TGTGCCAGCAGCTTCTCCCTCCGGGGGAGCTCCTACAATGAGCAGTTCTTC.